The source of this T cell receptor beta chain is a study of PD-1 blockade in classical Hodgkin lymphoma (dated by TCRdb to about 2020). General notes on the study: Nivolumab dosing was 3 mg/kg intravenously every 2 weeks, continuing until either disease progression or unacceptable toxicity. The study used TCR beta sequencing and CyTOF to define a peripheral blood immune signature of response to PD-1 blockade in classical Hodgkin lymphoma.

Broad study findings and their caveats: Newly diagnosed patients were reported to have lower baseline TCR diversity than healthy donors, and relapsed/refractory patients were reported to have lower baseline TCR diversity still. CD4+ but not CD8+ TCR diversity rose significantly by C4D1 (p=0.0027 vs p=0.16), most apparent in complete responders (p=0.02). Lower diversity was seen in patients whose nivolumab began less than 1 year after ASCT, and these patients were left out of later analyses so that immune reconstitution would not confound the results. Among trial patients, those achieving complete response had baseline diversity similar to that of newly diagnosed patients, while diversity was significantly lower in partial responders and progressors. The study was restricted to a single clinical trial cohort, and the causes of repertoire differences, possibly disease activity or prior therapy, were left undefined.

This specimen's time point label, interpreted: cycle 4 day 1 (C4D1), after five to seven weeks of nivolumab. Every trial patient had relapsed following autologous stem cell transplantation, and prior brentuximab vedotin exposure was what differed among cohorts A, B and C. A total of 50 to 70 patients with relapsed/refractory classical Hodgkin lymphoma made up the trial cohort, and each patient's best overall response was complete response, partial response or progressive disease. Single-agent nivolumab was administered to trial patients in the multi-cohort phase II CheckMate 205 trial. An independent review committee assessed best overall response using the 2007 International Working Group response criteria. Trial PBMCs were collected just before the start of nivolumab (C1D1) and during therapy at cycle 2 day 1 and cycle 4 day 1. Peripheral blood was collected in 8 mL Vacutainer Cell Preparation Tubes, from which PBMCs were isolated by centrifugation and then cryopreserved.

Genomic DNA was isolated using the Qiagen DNeasy kit from unsorted PBMCs as well as from negatively selected CD4+ and CD8+ fractions. Amplification of TCR beta CDR3 regions was done by immunoSEQ multiplex PCR with primers that anneal to V and J segments. A synthetic immune receptor repertoire was used to minimize amplification bias, and any residual bias was removed computationally once sequencing was done. As for how the authors treated the data: Repertoire diversity was quantified as the Shannon entropy index using custom Python scripts. Unsorted, CD4+ and CD8+ repertoires were analyzed separately, except in combined analyses where CD4+ and CD8+ sequences were merged in silico. Clonal expansion was defined as a frequency increase of at least 2-fold after treatment compared with C1D1, and clones undetected at baseline were assigned a pseudocount of 0.5. Singleton clones were defined as clones with 0 or 1 copy at C1D1, and non-singleton clones were defined as clones with 2 or more copies. Clones expanded in unsorted samples were labelled as CD4+, CD8+ or unknown by matching protein sequences in sorted samples from the same patient. Diversity changes from C1D1 to C4D1 were tested in paired samples using Wilcoxon tests. In TCRdb, the immuneACCESS table is reduced to in-frame sequences with V and J assigned. These tables do not hold every clone; where another copy was compared, an unresolved V gene accounts for under half, and the others remain unexplained. That table is the source of V, J and clone size, and D and trimming were worked out from the DNA. This sample holds tens of thousands of clones; 90% were observed only once. About 2.9% of the sample is taken by the ten largest.

This clone was counted a single time. No cognate antigen has been identified for it. No much larger clone is present one base from it, and per-base qualities are unavailable. V is clipped by 3 bases and J by 0 bases, and the sequence between their germline boundaries is 14 bases long. The germline V gene sets CDR1 to MNHEY and CDR2 to SVGAGI. From its cysteine to its phenylalanine, the CDR3 spans 16 amino acids. Only the CDR3 part of the read is kept: 48 bases, read in frame from the first base. Here the sequenced sample was peripheral blood mononuclear cells (PBMCs), taken before the fourth cycle of nivolumab. The TCR originated in a human donor with classical Hodgkin lymphoma. Rearrangement joined TRBV6-5 to TRBJ1-2; TRBD1 could be the D gene, as 6 bases match. The DNA sequence is TGTGCCAGCAGTTATCGGGGGGGGCGAGCTAACTATGGCTACACCTTC. Its translation reads: CASSYRGGRANYGYTF.